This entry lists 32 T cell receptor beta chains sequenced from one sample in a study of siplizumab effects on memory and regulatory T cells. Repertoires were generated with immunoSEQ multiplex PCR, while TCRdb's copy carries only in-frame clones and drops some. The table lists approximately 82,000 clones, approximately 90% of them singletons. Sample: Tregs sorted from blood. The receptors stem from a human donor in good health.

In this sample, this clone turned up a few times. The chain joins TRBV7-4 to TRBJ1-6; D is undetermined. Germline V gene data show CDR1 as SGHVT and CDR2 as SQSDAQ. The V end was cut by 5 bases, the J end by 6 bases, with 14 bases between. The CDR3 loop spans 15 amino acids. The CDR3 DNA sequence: TGTGCCAGCAGCCCCTCCCGGGTGGTTAATTCACCCCTCCACTTT. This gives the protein CASSPSRVVNSPLHF. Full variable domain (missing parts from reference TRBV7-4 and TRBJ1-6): GAGVSQSPRYKVAKRGRDVALRCDSISGHVTLYWYRQTLGQGSEVLTYSQSDAQRDKSGRPSGRFSAERPERSVSTLKIQRTEQGDSAVYLCASSPSRVVNSPLHFGNGTRLTVT.

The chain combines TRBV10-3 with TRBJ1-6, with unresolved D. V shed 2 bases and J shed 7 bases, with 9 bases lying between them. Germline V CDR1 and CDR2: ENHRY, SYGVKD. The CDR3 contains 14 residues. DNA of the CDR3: TGTGCCATCAGTGAGGTTTTCCTCAATTCACCCCTCCACTTT. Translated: CAISEVFLNSPLHF.

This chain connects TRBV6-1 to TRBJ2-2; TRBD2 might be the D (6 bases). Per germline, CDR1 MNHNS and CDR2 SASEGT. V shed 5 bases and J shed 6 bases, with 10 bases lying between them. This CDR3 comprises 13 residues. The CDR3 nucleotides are TGTGCCAGCAGTAGGAGGGGTTCCGGGGAGCTGTTTTTT. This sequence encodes CASSRRGSGELFF.

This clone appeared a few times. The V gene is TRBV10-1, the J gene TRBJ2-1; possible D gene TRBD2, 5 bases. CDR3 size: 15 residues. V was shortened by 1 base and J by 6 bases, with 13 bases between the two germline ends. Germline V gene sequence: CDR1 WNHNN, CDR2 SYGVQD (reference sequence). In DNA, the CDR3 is TGCGCCAGCAGTGAGTTCACTAGAGACCGCAATGAGCAGTTCTTC. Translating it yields CASSEFTRDRNEQFF.

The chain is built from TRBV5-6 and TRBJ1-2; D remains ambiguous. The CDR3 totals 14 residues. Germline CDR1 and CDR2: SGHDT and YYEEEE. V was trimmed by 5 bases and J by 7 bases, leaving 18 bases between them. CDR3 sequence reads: CASRGPALNVGYTF. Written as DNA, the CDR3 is TGTGCCAGCAGGGGCCCTGCTTTGAATGTTGGCTACACCTTC.

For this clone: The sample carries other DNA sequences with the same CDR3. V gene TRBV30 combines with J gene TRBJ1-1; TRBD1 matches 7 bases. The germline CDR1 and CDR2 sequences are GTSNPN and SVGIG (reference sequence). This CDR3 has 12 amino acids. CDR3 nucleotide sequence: TGTGCAAACAGGGGTCCGGGCACTGAAGCTTTCTTT. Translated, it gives CANRGPGTEAFF.

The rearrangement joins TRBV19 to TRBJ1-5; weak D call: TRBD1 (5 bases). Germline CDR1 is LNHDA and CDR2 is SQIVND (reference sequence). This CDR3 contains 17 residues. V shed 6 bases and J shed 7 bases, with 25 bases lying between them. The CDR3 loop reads CASRSAPDGAPVQPQHF. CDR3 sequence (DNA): TGTGCCAGTAGATCGGCACCTGATGGGGCGCCTGTGCAGCCCCAGCATTTT.

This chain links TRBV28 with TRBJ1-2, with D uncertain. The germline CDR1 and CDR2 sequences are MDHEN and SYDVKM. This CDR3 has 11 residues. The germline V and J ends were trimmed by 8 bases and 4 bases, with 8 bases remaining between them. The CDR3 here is CASGNAYGYTF. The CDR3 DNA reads TGTGCCAGCGGCAATGCCTATGGCTACACCTTC.

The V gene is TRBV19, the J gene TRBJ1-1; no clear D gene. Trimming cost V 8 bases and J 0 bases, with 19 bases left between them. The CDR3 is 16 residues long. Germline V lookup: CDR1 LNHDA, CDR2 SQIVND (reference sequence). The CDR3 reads CASGKAIDKMNTEAFF. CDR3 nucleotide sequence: TGTGCCAGTGGGAAGGCGATAGACAAAATGAACACTGAAGCTTTCTTT.

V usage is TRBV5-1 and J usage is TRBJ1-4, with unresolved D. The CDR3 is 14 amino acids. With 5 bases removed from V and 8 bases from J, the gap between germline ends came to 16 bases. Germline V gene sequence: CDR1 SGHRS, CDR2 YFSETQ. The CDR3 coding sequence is TGCGCCAGCAGTGTAGGAGACGTAGGAGAAAAACTGTTTTTT. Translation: CASSVGDVGEKLFF.

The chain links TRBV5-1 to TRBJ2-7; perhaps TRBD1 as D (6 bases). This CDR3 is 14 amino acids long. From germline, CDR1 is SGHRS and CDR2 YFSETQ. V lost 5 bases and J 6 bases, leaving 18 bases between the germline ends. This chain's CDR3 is CASRSEYRAGEQYF. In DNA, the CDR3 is TGCGCCAGCAGATCGGAATACAGGGCGGGCGAGCAGTACTTC.

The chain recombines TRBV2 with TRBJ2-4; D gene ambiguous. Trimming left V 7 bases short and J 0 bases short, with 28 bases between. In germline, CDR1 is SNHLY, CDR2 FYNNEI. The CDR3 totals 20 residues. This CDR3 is CASNGNLMANTDLAKNIQYF. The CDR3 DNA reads TGTGCCAGCAATGGTAACCTAATGGCGAATACCGACCTAGCCAAAAACATTCAGTACTTC.

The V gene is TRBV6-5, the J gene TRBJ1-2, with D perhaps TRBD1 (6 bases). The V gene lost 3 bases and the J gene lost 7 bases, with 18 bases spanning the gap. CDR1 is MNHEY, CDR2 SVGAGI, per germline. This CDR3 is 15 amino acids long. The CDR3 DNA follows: TGTGCCAGCAGTTATTCTACGGGGGCCGGGGGTGGCTACACCTTC. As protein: CASSYSTGAGGGYTF.

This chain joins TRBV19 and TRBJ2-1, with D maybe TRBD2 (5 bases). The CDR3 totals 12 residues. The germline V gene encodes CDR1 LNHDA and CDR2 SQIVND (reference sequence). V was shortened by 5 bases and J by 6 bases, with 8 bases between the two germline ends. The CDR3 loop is CASSPDFNEQFF. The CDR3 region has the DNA TGTGCCAGTAGTCCGGACTTCAATGAGCAGTTCTTC.

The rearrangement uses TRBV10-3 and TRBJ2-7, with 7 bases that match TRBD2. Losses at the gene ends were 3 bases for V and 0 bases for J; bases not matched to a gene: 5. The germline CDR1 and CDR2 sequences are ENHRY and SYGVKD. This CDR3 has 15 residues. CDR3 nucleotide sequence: TGTGCCATCAGTGAAGCGGGGATGAGCTCCTACGAGCAGTACTTC. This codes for CAISEAGMSSYEQYF.

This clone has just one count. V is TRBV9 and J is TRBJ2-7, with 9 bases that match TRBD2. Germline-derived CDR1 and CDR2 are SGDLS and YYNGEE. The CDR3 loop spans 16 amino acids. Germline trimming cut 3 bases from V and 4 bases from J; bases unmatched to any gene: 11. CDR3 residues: CASSAGMAGGPYEQYF. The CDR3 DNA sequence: TGTGCCAGCAGCGCAGGTATGGCGGGGGGGCCATACGAGCAGTACTTC. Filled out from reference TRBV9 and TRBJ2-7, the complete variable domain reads DSGVTQTPKHLITATGQRVTLRCSPRSGDLSVYWYQQSLDQGLQFLIQYYNGEERAKGNILERFSAQQFPDLHSELNLSSLELGDSALYFCASSAGMAGGPYEQYFGPGTRLTVT.

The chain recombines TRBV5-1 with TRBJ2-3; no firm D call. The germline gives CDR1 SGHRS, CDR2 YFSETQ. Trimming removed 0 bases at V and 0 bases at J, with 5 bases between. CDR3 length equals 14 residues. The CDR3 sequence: CASSLGRSTDTQYF. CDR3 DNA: TGCGCCAGCAGCTTGGGCAGGAGCACAGATACGCAGTATTTT.

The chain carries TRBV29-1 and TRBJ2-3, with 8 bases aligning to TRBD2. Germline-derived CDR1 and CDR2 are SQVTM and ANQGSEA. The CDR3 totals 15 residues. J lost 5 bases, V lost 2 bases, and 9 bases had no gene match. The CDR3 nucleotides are TGCAGCGTTGAATTGTTGCGGGGGGTCCGAGATACGCAGTATTTT. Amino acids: CSVELLRGVRDTQYF.

The CDR3 reads CASSSPNRQGGAFF. The CDR3 nucleotides read TGCGCCAGCAGCTCCCCGAACCGACAGGGAGGAGCTTTCTTT. The chain links TRBV5-1 to TRBJ1-1, with 7 bases that match TRBD1. The CDR3 runs 14 residues. Germline CDR1 and CDR2: SGHRS and YFSETQ. The J segment lost 10 bases and the V segment lost 3 bases, leaving 12 bases of the junction unmatched.

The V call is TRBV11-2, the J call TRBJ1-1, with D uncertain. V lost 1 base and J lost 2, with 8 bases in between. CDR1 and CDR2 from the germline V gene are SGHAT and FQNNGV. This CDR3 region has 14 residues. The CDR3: CASSLGWLNTEAFF. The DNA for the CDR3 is TGTGCCAGCAGCTTAGGGTGGCTAAACACTGAAGCTTTCTTT.

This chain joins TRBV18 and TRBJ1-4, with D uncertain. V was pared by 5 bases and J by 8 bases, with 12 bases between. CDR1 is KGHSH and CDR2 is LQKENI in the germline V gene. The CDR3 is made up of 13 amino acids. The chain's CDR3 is CASSFQRGEKLFF. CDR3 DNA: TGTGCCAGCTCATTCCAGAGAGGGGAAAAACTGTTTTTT.

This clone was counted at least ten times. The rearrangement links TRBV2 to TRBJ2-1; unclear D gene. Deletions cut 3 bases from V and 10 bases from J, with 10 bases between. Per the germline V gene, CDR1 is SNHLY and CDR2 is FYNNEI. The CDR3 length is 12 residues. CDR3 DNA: TGTGCCAGCAGTGATGCTTTTACCGAGCAGTTCTTC. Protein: CASSDAFTEQFF. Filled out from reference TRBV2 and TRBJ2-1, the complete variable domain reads EPEVTQTPSHQVTQMGQEVILRCVPISNHLYFYWYRQILGQKVEFLVSFYNNEISEKSEIFDDQFSVERPDGSNFTLKIRSTKLEDSAMYFCASSDAFTEQFFGPGTRLTVL.

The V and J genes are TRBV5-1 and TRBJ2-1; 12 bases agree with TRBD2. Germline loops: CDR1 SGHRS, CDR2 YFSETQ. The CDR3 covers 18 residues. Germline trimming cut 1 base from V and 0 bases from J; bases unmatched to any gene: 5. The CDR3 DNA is TGCGCCAGCAGCTTGACTAGCGGGGGGACGAGCTCCTACAATGAGCAGTTCTTC. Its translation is CASSLTSGGTSSYNEQFF.

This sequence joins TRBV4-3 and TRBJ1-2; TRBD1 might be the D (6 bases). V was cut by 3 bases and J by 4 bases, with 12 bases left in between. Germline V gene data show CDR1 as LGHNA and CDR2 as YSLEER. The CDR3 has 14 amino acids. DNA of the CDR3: TGCGCCAGCAGCCAGGAGGACAGAGTCTATGGCTACACCTTC. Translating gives CASSQEDRVYGYTF.

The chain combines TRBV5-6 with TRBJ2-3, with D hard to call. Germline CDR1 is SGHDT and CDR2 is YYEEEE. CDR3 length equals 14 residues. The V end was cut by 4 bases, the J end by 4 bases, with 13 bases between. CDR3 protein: CASSPAKGPDTQYF. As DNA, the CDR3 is TGTGCCAGCAGCCCCGCGAAAGGTCCAGATACGCAGTATTTT.

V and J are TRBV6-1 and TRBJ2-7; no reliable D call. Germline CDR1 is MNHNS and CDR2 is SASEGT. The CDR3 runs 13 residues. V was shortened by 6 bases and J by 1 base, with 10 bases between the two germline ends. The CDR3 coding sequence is TGTGCCAGCAGCCGGACGCCTTCCTACGAGCAGTACTTC. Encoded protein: CASSRTPSYEQYF.

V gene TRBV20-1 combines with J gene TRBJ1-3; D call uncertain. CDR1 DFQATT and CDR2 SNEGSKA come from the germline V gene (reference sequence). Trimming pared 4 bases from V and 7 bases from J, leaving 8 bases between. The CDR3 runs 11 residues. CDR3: CSATRWNTIYF. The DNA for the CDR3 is TGCAGTGCTACAAGGTGGAACACCATATATTTT.

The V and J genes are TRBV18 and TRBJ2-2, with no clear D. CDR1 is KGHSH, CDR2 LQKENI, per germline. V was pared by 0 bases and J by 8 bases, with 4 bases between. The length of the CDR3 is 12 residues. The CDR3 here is CASSPPDGELFF. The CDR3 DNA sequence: TGTGCCAGCTCACCACCTGATGGGGAGCTGTTTTTT.

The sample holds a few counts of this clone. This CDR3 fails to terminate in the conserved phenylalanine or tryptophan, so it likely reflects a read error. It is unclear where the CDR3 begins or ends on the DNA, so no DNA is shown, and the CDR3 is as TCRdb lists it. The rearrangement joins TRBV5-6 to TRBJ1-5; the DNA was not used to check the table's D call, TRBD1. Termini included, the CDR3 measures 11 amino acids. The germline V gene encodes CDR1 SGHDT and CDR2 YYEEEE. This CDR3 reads CASSLNRGRHM.

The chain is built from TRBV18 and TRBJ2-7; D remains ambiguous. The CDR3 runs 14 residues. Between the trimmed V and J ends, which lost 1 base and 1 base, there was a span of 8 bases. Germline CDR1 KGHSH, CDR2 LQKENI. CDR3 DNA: TGTGCCAGCTCACCACGATTGGATTCCTACGAGCAGTACTTC. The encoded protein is CASSPRLDSYEQYF.

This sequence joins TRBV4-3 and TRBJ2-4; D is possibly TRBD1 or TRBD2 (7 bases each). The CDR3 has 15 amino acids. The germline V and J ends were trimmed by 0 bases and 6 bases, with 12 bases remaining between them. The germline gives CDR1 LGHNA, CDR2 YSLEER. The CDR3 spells CASSQDLRGGNIQYF. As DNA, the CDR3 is TGCGCCAGCAGCCAAGACCTCAGGGGGGGAAACATTCAGTACTTC.

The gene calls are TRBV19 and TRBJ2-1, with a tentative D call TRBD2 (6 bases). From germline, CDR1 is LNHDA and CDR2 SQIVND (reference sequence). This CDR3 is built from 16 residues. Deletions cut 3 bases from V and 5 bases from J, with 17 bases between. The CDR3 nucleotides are TGTGCCAGTAGTATCTGGTTGGGTGGAGGGGACAATGAGCAGTTCTTC. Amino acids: CASSIWLGGGDNEQFF.